This TCR beta chain was recovered during a study of blood T cell repertoires in COVID-19. The CDR3 loop spans 14 amino acids. Trimming pared 6 bases from V and 1 base from J, leaving 13 bases between. CDR1 and CDR2 (germline): SGHRS, YFSETQ. This table comes from immunoSEQ multiplex PCR, and its TCRdb copy is limited to in-frame clones, with some not included. The table lists 250,000 or so clones, about nine tenths of them singletons. This sequence was found in a woman aged 40-49 years who had recovered from COVID-19. This sequence joins TRBV5-1 and TRBJ2-5; TRBD2 is a possible D gene (7 bases). Sequenced material: peripheral blood. Here the CDR3 reads CASTSGQIQETQYF. The CDR3 nucleotides read TGCGCCAGCACTAGCGGACAGATCCAAGAGACCCAGTACTTC.